Presented here are 32 T cell receptor beta chains from one specimen sequenced in a study of T cell changes during pregnancy in multiple sclerosis. The repertoire was sequenced with immunoSEQ multiplex PCR; TCRdb's copy has only in-frame clones and lacks some. The data show about 80,000 clones, about 91% seen once. The sequencing used peripheral blood, collected before pregnancy. Source of these receptors: a female donor with multiple sclerosis, enrolled in a pregnancy study.

The genes are TRBV7-9 and TRBJ2-7, with 9 bases aligning to TRBD1. CDR1 is SEHNR, CDR2 FQNEAQ, per germline (reference sequence). V shed 4 bases, J shed 9 bases, and the junction held 10 bases outside the gene matches. The CDR3 totals 14 residues. This CDR3 reads CASSYSGTGFSQYF. Written as DNA, the CDR3 is TGTGCCAGCAGCTACTCCGGGACAGGGTTTTCGCAGTACTTC.

The chain carries TRBV28 and TRBJ2-7; D is uncertain. Per the germline V gene, CDR1 is MDHEN and CDR2 is SYDVKM. The germline V and J ends were trimmed by 6 bases and 2 bases, with 14 bases remaining between them. CDR3 size: 14 residues. CDR3 coding DNA: TGTGCCAGCAGGTATCCCCTAGTACCCTACGAGCAGTACTTC. Protein sequence: CASRYPLVPYEQYF.

This chain joins TRBV19 and TRBJ2-7; 8 bases line up with TRBD1. Germline V gene lookup returns CDR1 LNHDA and CDR2 SQIVND (reference sequence). V dropped 10 bases and J dropped 6; count of bases not matched to a gene: 5. The CDR3 extends over 11 amino acids. In DNA, the CDR3 is TGTGCCACAGACACAGGGGGCGAGCAGTACTTC. Residues: CATDTGGEQYF. The entire variable domain, with the rest obtained from reference TRBV19 and TRBJ2-7, is as follows: DGGITQSPKYLFRKEGQNVTLSCEQNLNHDAMYWYRQDPGQGLRLIYYSQIVNDFQKGDIAEGYSVSREKKESFPLTVTSAQKNPTAFYLCATDTGGEQYFGPGTRLTVT.

The chain is built from TRBV27 and TRBJ2-7, with 8 bases that match TRBD1. The V gene end was trimmed by 6 bases and the J gene end by 0 bases; junction bases not matched to a gene: 4. The germline V gene encodes CDR1 MNHEY and CDR2 SMNVEV (reference sequence). This CDR3 is built from 14 residues. The CDR3 protein is CASRPTGGSYEQYF. CDR3 sequence (DNA): TGTGCCAGCAGGCCAACAGGGGGCTCCTACGAGCAGTACTTC.

The V gene is TRBV5-1, the J gene TRBJ2-1; TRBD2 is a possible D gene (6 bases). The length of the CDR3 is 15 residues. V lost 4 bases, J lost 3 bases, and 14 bases lay in between. Per the germline V gene, CDR1 is SGHRS and CDR2 is YFSETQ. The CDR3 spells CASSRWGDNYNEQFF. The CDR3 bases are TGCGCCAGCAGCCGATGGGGGGATAACTACAATGAGCAGTTCTTC.

V and J are TRBV6-6 and TRBJ2-7, with D maybe TRBD2 (6 bases). V gave up 3 bases and J gave up 3 bases, with 15 bases separating them. The CDR3 is made up of 15 amino acids. CDR1 and CDR2 (germline): MNHNY, SVGAGI (reference sequence). CDR3 DNA: TGTGCCAGCAGTTATGGGACTTACACTAACTACGAGCAGTACTTC. This codes for CASSYGTYTNYEQYF.

The gene calls are TRBV27 and TRBJ1-5; 11 bases match TRBD1. The germline V gene has CDR1 MNHEY and CDR2 SMNVEV (reference sequence). The V gene end was trimmed by 3 bases and the J gene end by 4 bases; junction bases not matched to a gene: 14. The CDR3 is 19 residues long. This chain's CDR3 is CASSFTPGTGGGWNQPQHF. The CDR3 nucleotides are TGTGCCAGCAGTTTCACCCCCGGGACAGGGGGAGGATGGAATCAGCCCCAGCATTTT.

The rearrangement joins TRBV27 to TRBJ2-7; no reliable D call. CDR3 length: 12 amino acids. The germline V gene encodes CDR1 MNHEY and CDR2 SMNVEV (reference sequence). V lost 7 bases and J 2 bases, leaving 9 bases between the germline ends. The CDR3 bases are TGTGCCAGCACTAGTGAGGCCTACGAGCAGTACTTC. It yields the protein CASTSEAYEQYF.

In nucleotides, the CDR3 is TGTGCCAGCAGCTTAGATCCGACAGGGGGTACCCTCCAGCATTTT. It specifies CASSLDPTGGTLQHF. V and J are TRBV7-6 and TRBJ1-5; 9 bases map to TRBD1. V shed 1 base and J 12 bases; nucleotides not matched to a gene: 10. Per the germline V gene, CDR1 is SGHVS and CDR2 is FNYEAQ. The CDR3 spans 15 residues. Complete variable domain (other parts from reference TRBV7-6 and TRBJ1-5): GAGVSQSPRYKVTKRGQDVALRCDPISGHVSLYWYRQALGQGPEFLTYFNYEAQQDKSGLPNDRFSAERPEGSISTLTIQRTEQRDSAMYRCASSLDPTGGTLQHFGDGTRLSIL.

The rearrangement uses TRBV29-1 and TRBJ2-5; 8 positions match TRBD2. The CDR3 is made up of 15 amino acids. The junction had 7 bases not matched to a gene; V was cut back by 0 bases and J by 4 bases. Germline CDR1 and CDR2: SQVTM and ANQGSEA. The CDR3 DNA is TGCAGCGTTGAAGAACGGGAGGGCCCTCTAGAGACCCAGTACTTC. Protein sequence: CSVEEREGPLETQYF.

The rearrangement joins TRBV19 to TRBJ2-3; D might be TRBD2 (6 bases). CDR3 size: 13 residues. Germline V gives CDR1 LNHDA, CDR2 SQIVND (reference sequence). V lost 8 bases to trimming and J lost 0 bases, with 9 bases between them. The CDR3 reads CASLAESTDTQYF. In nucleotides, the CDR3 is TGTGCCAGTTTAGCGGAAAGCACAGATACGCAGTATTTT.

The V and J genes are TRBV2 and TRBJ2-1; 7 bases agree with TRBD2. V was pared by 6 bases and J by 0 bases, with 5 bases of the junction left unmatched. Germline V gene data show CDR1 as SNHLY and CDR2 as FYNNEI. The CDR3 sequence is 15 residues long. For the CDR3, the DNA is TGTGCCAGCAGGATTGGGGGGGTCTCCTACAATGAGCAGTTCTTC. Its protein product is CASRIGGVSYNEQFF.

The chain links TRBV27 to TRBJ2-2; 8 bases agree with TRBD1. This CDR3 contains 17 residues. Germline trimming cut 3 bases from V and 5 bases from J; bases unmatched to any gene: 11. From germline, CDR1 is MNHEY and CDR2 SMNVEV (reference sequence). As DNA, the CDR3 is TGTGCCAGCAGTTTTGCCAGGGGGCTAGGAAGGACCGGGGAGCTGTTTTTT. Amino acid sequence: CASSFARGLGRTGELFF.

The chain employs TRBV19 and TRBJ1-4; D gene uncertain. Trimming shortened V by 9 bases and J by 7 bases, and 18 bases separated the two germline ends. This CDR3 spans 14 amino acids. Germline V gene lookup returns CDR1 LNHDA and CDR2 SQIVND (reference sequence). The CDR3 protein is CASTPSGIREKLFF. The CDR3 coding sequence is TGTGCCAGCACTCCGTCGGGGATTCGTGAAAAACTGTTTTTT.

V and J are TRBV5-1 and TRBJ2-3, with 10 bases lining up with TRBD2. There are 16 residues in the CDR3. The trim removed 0 bases at V and 1 base at J, leaving 2 bases unmatched. The germline CDR1 and CDR2 sequences are SGHRS and YFSETQ. DNA for the CDR3: TGCGCCAGCAGCTTGGCCCTAGCGGGAGGCACAGATACGCAGTATTTT. This encodes CASSLALAGGTDTQYF. The complete variable domain, with remaining parts taken from reference TRBV5-1 and TRBJ2-3, reads KAGVTQTPRYLIKTRGQQVTLSCSPISGHRSVSWYQQTPGQGLQFLFEYFSETQRNKGNFPGRFSGRQFSNSRSEMNVSTLELGDSALYLCASSLALAGGTDTQYFGPGTRLTVL.

This sequence joins TRBV19 and TRBJ2-1; TRBD2 aligns across 16 bases. Losses at the gene ends were 1 base for V and 5 bases for J; bases not matched to a gene: 5. Germline CDR1 is LNHDA and CDR2 is SQIVND (reference sequence). This CDR3 is 18 amino acids long. CDR3 amino acids: CASSIAGLAGGYDNEQFF. CDR3 in DNA: TGTGCCAGTAGTATAGCGGGACTAGCGGGAGGGTACGACAATGAGCAGTTCTTC.

J is TRBJ2-7 and V is TRBV6-4; 8 bases match TRBD2. Germline loops: CDR1 MRHNA, CDR2 SNTAGT. The CDR3 sequence is 17 residues long. The V segment lost 6 bases and the J segment 5 bases; nucleotides outside the gene matches: 18. This chain's CDR3 is CASRDGTQALSGNEQYF. The CDR3 DNA is TGTGCCAGCAGGGACGGCACCCAGGCGCTTAGCGGGAACGAGCAGTACTTC.

The J gene is TRBJ1-2, the V gene TRBV5-4, with 7 bases that match TRBD1. This CDR3 spans 13 amino acids. After removal of 4 bases from V and 6 bases from J, the junction contained 6 bases not matched to a gene. Looked up from germline, CDR1 is SGHNT and CDR2 is YYREEE (reference sequence). CDR3 DNA sequence: TGTGCCAGCAGCACGCTAACAGGGGATGGCTACACCTTC. Protein product: CASSTLTGDGYTF. Full variable domain (outside the CDR3, taken from reference TRBV5-4 and TRBJ1-2): ETGVTQSPTHLIKTRGQQVTLRCSSQSGHNTVSWYQQALGQGPQFIFQYYREEENGRGNFPPRFSGLQFPNYSSELNVNALELDDSALYLCASSTLTGDGYTFGSGTRLTVV.

This clone showed up just a few times. This chain connects TRBV4-2 to TRBJ2-3; a weak D match, TRBD2 (5 bases). This CDR3 comprises 15 residues. Trimming stripped 3 bases from V and 5 bases from J, with 15 bases between. CDR1 and CDR2 from the germline V gene are LGHNA and YNFKEQ. CDR3 loop: CASSQGPRAVDTQYF. The DNA of the CDR3 is TGTGCCAGCAGCCAGGGCCCGAGGGCAGTAGATACGCAGTATTTT.

This chain uses TRBV2 with TRBJ2-4, with a tentative D call TRBD1 (6 bases). CDR3 size: 17 residues. V lost 8 bases and J lost 1, with 21 bases in between. In germline, CDR1 is SNHLY, CDR2 FYNNEI. CDR3 loop: CASGPTMTGGAKNIQYF. For the CDR3, the DNA is TGTGCCAGCGGACCCACTATGACAGGTGGGGCCAAAAACATTCAGTACTTC.

V and J are TRBV7-9 and TRBJ1-1; tentative D call: TRBD1 (5 bases). CDR3 length: 13 amino acids. From germline, CDR1 is SEHNR and CDR2 FQNEAQ (reference sequence). V was shortened by 5 bases and J by 5 bases, with 12 bases between the two germline ends. CDR3 sequence: CASSPRRGTEAFF. In nucleotides, the CDR3 is TGTGCCAGCAGCCCCCGACGGGGGACTGAAGCTTTCTTT.

This chain links TRBV2 with TRBJ2-2, with 10 bases that match TRBD2. Germline lookup yields CDR1 SNHLY and CDR2 FYNNEI. CDR3 length equals 15 residues. Trimming at V came to 6 bases and at J to 6 bases, leaving 7 bases not matched to a gene. The CDR3 bases are TGTGCCAGCAGGAGGCTAGCGGGAGCCTCCGGGGAGCTGTTTTTT. Its protein product is CASRRLAGASGELFF.

This chain joins TRBV4-3 and TRBJ2-2, with 12 bases lining up with TRBD2. Germline values: CDR1 LGHNA, CDR2 YSLEER. The CDR3 is made up of 19 amino acids. The trim removed 0 bases at V and 1 base at J, leaving 6 bases unmatched. In DNA form, the CDR3 reads TGCGCCAGCAGCCAAGAAAGCGCGACTAGCGGGGGGAACACCGGGGAGCTGTTTTTT. The encoded protein is CASSQESATSGGNTGELFF.

V is TRBV28 and J is TRBJ1-2; TRBD1 is a possible D gene (6 bases). Per germline, CDR1 MDHEN and CDR2 SYDVKM. The CDR3 sequence is 14 residues long. Trimming removed 2 bases from V and 4 bases from J, with 11 bases in between. The CDR3 bases are TGTGCCAGCAGTTTACTCAGGGGATCCTATGGCTACACCTTC. Its translation: CASSLLRGSYGYTF.

The genes are TRBV5-4 and TRBJ2-2; 9 nucleotides line up with TRBD1. Germline V gene data show CDR1 as SGHNT and CDR2 as YYREEE (reference sequence). The CDR3 covers 16 residues. The junction had 7 bases not matched to a gene; V was cut back by 1 base and J by 6 bases. CDR3 sequence reads: CASSLPGQGNSGELFF. Here the CDR3 DNA reads TGTGCCAGCAGCTTGCCAGGACAGGGGAATTCCGGGGAGCTGTTTTTT.

This chain links TRBV28 with TRBJ2-5; tentatively, D is TRBD1 (6 bases). Between the trimmed V and J ends, which lost 4 bases and 2 bases, there was a span of 14 bases. From germline, CDR1 is MDHEN and CDR2 SYDVKM. The CDR3 totals 15 residues. The CDR3 loop is CASSWGRTEQETQYF. CDR3 sequence (DNA): TGTGCCAGCAGTTGGGGCAGGACAGAGCAAGAGACCCAGTACTTC.

This chain connects TRBV9 to TRBJ2-3; unclear D gene. The V end was cut by 4 bases, the J end by 0 bases, with 12 bases between. Germline CDR1 SGDLS, CDR2 YYNGEE. CDR3 size: 15 residues. In nucleotides, the CDR3 is TGTGCCAGCAGCCCCCTGCGAGCTAGCACAGATACGCAGTATTTT. Its translation is CASSPLRASTDTQYF.

The chain has TRBV4-3 and TRBJ2-1, with 7 nucleotides matching TRBD1. Per the germline V gene, CDR1 is LGHNA and CDR2 is YSLEER. CDR3 length: 15 amino acids. Trimming cost V 3 bases and J 8 bases; bases outside gene matches: 10. CDR3 coding DNA: TGCGCCAGCAGCCAGGTATCAACAGGGGCAGATGAGCAGTTCTTC. Its protein product is CASSQVSTGADEQFF.

Points on this clone: The junction departs from the called germline gene at one end, perhaps through a read error. V is TRBV7-9 and J is TRBJ1-1, with D maybe TRBD1 (5 bases). Germline CDR1 and CDR2: SEHNR and FQNEAQ (reference sequence). CDR3 length: 14 residues. Here the CDR3 reads CASSLAGGNAEAFF. Written as DNA, the CDR3 is TGTGCCAGCAGCTTAGCGGGGGGGAACGCTGAAGCTTTCTTT.

This clone was recorded once. This chain links TRBV11-1 with TRBJ2-5; a possible D gene is TRBD2 (7 bases). The CDR3 length is 13 residues. V was clipped by 3 bases and J by 5 bases, with 10 bases between them. Germline assignment: CDR1 SGHAT and CDR2 FQDESV (reference sequence). The CDR3 sequence is CASSFGGHETQYF. For the CDR3, the DNA is TGTGCCAGCAGCTTCGGGGGGCATGAGACCCAGTACTTC.

This rearrangement joins TRBV6-1 to TRBJ2-1; 7 bases map to TRBD1. The CDR3 is made up of 15 amino acids. V gave up 7 bases and J gave up 4 bases; unmatched junction bases: 10. CDR1 MNHNS and CDR2 SASEGT come from the germline V gene. The CDR3 DNA reads TGTGCCAGCACCGCAGCAGGGGGTCCATACAATGAGCAGTTCTTC. As protein: CASTAAGGPYNEQFF.

This clone was detected a few times. V is TRBV6-5 and J is TRBJ2-1; 12 bases map to TRBD2. This CDR3 spans 14 amino acids. The germline V gene has CDR1 MNHEY and CDR2 SVGAGI. The ends lost 6 bases at V and 8 bases at J; junction bases unmatched: 5. The CDR3, as DNA: TGTGCCAGCAGCCTAGCGGGAGGGCGGGATGAGCAGTTCTTC. It translates to CASSLAGGRDEQFF.